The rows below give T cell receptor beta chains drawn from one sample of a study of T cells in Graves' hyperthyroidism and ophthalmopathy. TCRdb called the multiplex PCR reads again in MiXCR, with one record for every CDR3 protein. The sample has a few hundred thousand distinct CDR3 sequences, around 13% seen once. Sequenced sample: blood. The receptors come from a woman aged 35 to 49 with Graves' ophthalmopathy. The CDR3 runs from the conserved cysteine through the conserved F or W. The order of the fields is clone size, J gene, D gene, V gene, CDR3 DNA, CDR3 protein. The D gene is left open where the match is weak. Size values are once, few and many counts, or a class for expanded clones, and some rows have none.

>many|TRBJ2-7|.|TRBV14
TGTGCCAGCAGCCGAAGGCAGGGCTATTCCTACGAGCAGTACTTC
CASSRRQGYSYEQYF
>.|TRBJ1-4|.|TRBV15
TGTGCCACCAGCAGAGCGACGGAGCGACTTAATAATGAAAAACTGTTTTTT
CATSRATERLNNEKLFF
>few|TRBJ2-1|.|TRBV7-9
TGTGCCAGCAGCTTCAATAACAATGAGCAGTTCTTC
CASSFNNNEQFF
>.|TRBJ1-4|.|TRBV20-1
TGCAGTGCTAGTCCGGGGGTTAATGAAAAACTGTCTTTT
CSASPGVNEKLSF
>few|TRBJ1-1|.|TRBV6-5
TGTGCCAGCAGTTACTCTCGGGCTAACGCTGAAGTTTTCTTT
CASSYSRANAEVFF
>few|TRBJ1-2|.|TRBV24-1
TGTGCCACCAGTGAAACAGGGTATGGTGGCTACACCTTC
CATSETGYGGYTF
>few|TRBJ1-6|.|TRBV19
TGTGCCAGTAGTACCCAATCTTGGGACCTTTCACCCCTCCACTTT
CASSTQSWDLSPLHF
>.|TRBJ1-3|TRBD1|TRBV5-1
TGCGCCAGCCGAAACATCGACAGGGCTGGAAACACCATATATTTT
CASRNIDRAGNTIYF
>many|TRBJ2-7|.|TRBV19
TGTGCCAGTTCTTCCGGGACTGTAAGCTCCTACGAGCAGTACTTC
CASSSGTVSSYEQYF
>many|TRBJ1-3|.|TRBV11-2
TGTGCCAGCAGCTCCACTTGGGATGGTGGAAACACCATATATTTT
CASSSTWDGGNTIYF
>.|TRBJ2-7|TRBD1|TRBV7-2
TGTGCCAGCAGCCCTGGGGACAGGCTTACCTACGAGCAGTACTTC
CASSPGDRLTYEQYF
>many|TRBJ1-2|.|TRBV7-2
TGTGCCAGCAGTCTAGTTCCCAGGTCGGGTGGCTACACCTTC
CASSLVPRSGGYTF
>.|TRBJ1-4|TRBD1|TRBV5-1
TGCGCCAGCAGCGTCAGGGGGCAGGATGAAAAACTGTTTTTT
CASSVRGQDEKLFF
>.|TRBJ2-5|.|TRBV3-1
TGTGCCAGCAGCCAAGATCTTCCCCTAGCTACCGAGGAGACCCAGTACTTC
CASSQDLPLATEETQYF
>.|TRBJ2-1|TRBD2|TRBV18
TGTGCCAGCATTGAAAGGACTAGCGTGAACAATGAGCAGTTCTTC
CASIERTSVNNEQFF
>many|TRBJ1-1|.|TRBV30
TGTGCCTGGAGTGTATTTGGATTTATGAACACTGAAGCTTTCTTT
CAWSVFGFMNTEAFF
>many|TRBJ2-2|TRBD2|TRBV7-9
TGTGCCACCCTTAGCGGGGGGAACACCGGGGAGCTGTTTTTT
CATLSGGNTGELFF
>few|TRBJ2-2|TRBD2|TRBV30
TGTGCCTCCTGGACTAGCGGGAACACCGGGGAGCTGTTTTTT
CASWTSGNTGELFF
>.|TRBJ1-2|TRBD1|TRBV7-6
TGTGCCATCCGCGAGGGGGCTGGGTATGGCTACACCTTC
CAIREGAGYGYTF
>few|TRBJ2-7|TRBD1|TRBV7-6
TGTGCCAGCAGCGAAAAACGGGACAGGGGCGACAGTGTTTATAACGAGCAGTACTTC
CASSEKRDRGDSVYNEQYF
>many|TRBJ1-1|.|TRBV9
TGTGCCAGCAGCGTACAGGGACATAACACTGAAGCTTTCTTT
CASSVQGHNTEAFF
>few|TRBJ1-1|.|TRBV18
TGTGCCAGCTCACCACGGGAGATCTGGGGCACTGAAGCTTTCTTT
CASSPREIWGTEAFF
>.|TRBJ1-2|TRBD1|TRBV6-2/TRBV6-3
TGTGCCAGCAGCCCCGGTAGGGGGCGAGGCTACACCTTC
CASSPGRGRGYTF
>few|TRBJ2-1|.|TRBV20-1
TGCAGTGTTTTTAAGGGTGAGCAGTTCTTC
CSVFKGEQFF
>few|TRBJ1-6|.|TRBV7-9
TGTGCCAGCAGTGCAGAAAGCTCCTATAATTCACCCCTCCACTTT
CASSAESSYNSPLHF
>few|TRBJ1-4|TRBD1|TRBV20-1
TGCAGTGCTAGAGCCCTCAGGGGGAGAACTAATGAAAAACTGTTTTTT
CSARALRGRTNEKLFF
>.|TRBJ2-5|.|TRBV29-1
TGCAGCGTTGGTCTACTAGCTAGGCAGGAGACCCAGTACTTC
CSVGLLARQETQYF
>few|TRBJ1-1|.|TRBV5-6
TGTGCCAGCAGCTTTGGAGGACACCATGAAGCTTTCTTT
CASSFGGHHEAFF
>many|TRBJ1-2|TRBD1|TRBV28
TGTGCCAGCAGTCCCTCTGGACAGGGGAATGGCTACACCTTC
CASSPSGQGNGYTF
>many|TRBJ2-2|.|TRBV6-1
TGTGCCAGCAGTGAAAGGGGGGGATCATTCCCCGGGGAGCTGTTTTTT
CASSERGGSFPGELFF
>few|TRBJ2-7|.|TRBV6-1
TGTGCCAGCAGAAGGCGTACCTACGAGCAGTACTTC
CASRRRTYEQYF
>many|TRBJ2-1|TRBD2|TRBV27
TGTGCCAGCAGTTCGAGACTAGCGGGACTGGGCAATGAGCAGTTCTTC
CASSSRLAGLGNEQFF
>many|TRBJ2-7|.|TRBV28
TGTGCCAGCAGGGGGTCCTACGAGCAGTACTTC
CASRGSYEQYF
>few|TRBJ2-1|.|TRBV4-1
TGCGCCAGCAGCCGTACTCCGAGTAGGCAAATCGCTGATGAGCAGTTCTTC
CASSRTPSRQIADEQFF
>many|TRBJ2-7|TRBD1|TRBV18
TGTGCCAGCTCTCGGGACAGGGGTAACGAGCAGTACTTC
CASSRDRGNEQYF
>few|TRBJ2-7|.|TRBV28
TGTGCCAGCAGTAAAGACAGGTTTATGTACGAGCAGTACTTC
CASSKDRFMYEQYF